The T cell receptor (beta chain) described here comes from a study of cytomegalovirus exposure and HLA in healthy donors. General study findings and limits: The productive fraction for most TCR beta V segments was about 87% or about 30% in an earlier analysis. Accurate predictions that matched the HLA-A and HLA-B alleles of most subjects were reportedly made from TCR beta sequences. Later on, an analysis showed TCR association rates differing by HLA locus, with DRB1 the most and HLA-C the fewest. Later analysis indicated greater clonal expansion among HLA-associated TCR beta chains than among equally common other chains.

The study ran its PCR with 60 Vbeta and 13 Jbeta primers. Some clones are missing from TCRdb's copy, which holds only in-frame ones; the method was immunoSEQ multiplex PCR. The sample contains around 180,000 clones, around 79% of which appear only once. The length of the CDR3 is 12 residues. Germline CDR1 and CDR2: SGHVS and FQNEAQ. Losses at the gene ends were 6 bases for V and 6 bases for J; bases not matched to a gene: 4. As to this clone: Its specificity is not known.

The TCR sequence derives from a woman in her 40s in good health and CMV-seronegative. The genes are TRBV7-8 and TRBJ1-2, with 7 bases matching TRBD1. Sequencing was performed on PBMCs. CDR3 loop: CASSLGTDGYTF. The CDR3, as DNA: TGTGCCAGCAGTCTTGGGACAGATGGCTACACCTTC. Variable domain in full (rest from reference TRBV7-8 and TRBJ1-2): GAGVSQSPRYKVAKRGQDVALRCDPISGHVSLFWYQQALGQGPEFLTYFQNEAQLDKSGLPSDRFFAERPEGSVSTLKIQRTQQEDSAVYLCASSLGTDGYTFGSGTRLTVV.